Reported below is one T cell receptor (beta chain). Assay used: immunoSEQ multiplex PCR; TCRdb lists only in-frame clones, some missing. The data show over a million clones, more than 75% seen once. Trimming at V came to 4 bases and at J to 3 bases, leaving 11 bases not matched to a gene. The CDR3 is 18 amino acids. The germline gives CDR1 SGHAT, CDR2 FQNNGV. The data stem from a study of shared clonotypes between healthy human individuals. Study information: The study used three CD4 naive, three CD4 memory, two CD8 naive and one CD8 memory plate per donor.

The sample comprised memory CD4+ T cells from PBMCs. Subset in this sample: CD45RA-negative fraction. The chain employs TRBV11-2 and TRBJ2-1; 11 bases fit TRBD2. This TCR came from a man younger than 35 in good health. Some clones in this sample may be carry-over from other donors' samples. The CDR3: CASSSLIVLAGGYNEQFF. The CDR3 coding sequence is TGTGCCAGCAGCTCGCTAATCGTGCTAGCGGGGGGCTACAATGAGCAGTTCTTC.